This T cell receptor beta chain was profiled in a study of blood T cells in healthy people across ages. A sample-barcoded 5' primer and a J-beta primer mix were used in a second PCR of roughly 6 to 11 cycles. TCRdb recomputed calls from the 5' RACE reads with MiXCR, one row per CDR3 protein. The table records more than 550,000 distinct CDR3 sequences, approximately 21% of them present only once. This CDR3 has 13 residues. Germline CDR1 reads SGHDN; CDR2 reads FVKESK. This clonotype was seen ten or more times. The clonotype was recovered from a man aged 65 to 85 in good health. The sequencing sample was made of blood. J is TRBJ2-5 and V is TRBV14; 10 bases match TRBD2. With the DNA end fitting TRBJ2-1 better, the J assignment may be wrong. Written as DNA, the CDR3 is TGTGCCAGCAGCCAAGCACTAGCGGGGACTCAGTTCTTC. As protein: CASSQALAGTQFF.